Following are 13 T cell receptor beta chains from one sample sequenced in a study of technical replicates of blood from a few donors. Here immunoSEQ multiplex PCR was the method, and the copy in TCRdb shows in-frame clones only, minus some. The sample gives over 85,000 clones, 90% to 97% of which show up once; more than 0.35% is in the top ten. Sample: T cells isolated from PBMCs. These receptors were collected from a human donor in good health.

This clone was seen once. This rearrangement joins TRBV2 to TRBJ2-1; TRBD2 matches 7 bases. V shed 7 bases and J 7 bases; nucleotides not matched to a gene: 13. From germline, CDR1 is SNHLY and CDR2 FYNNEI. The CDR3 totals 15 residues. DNA of the CDR3: TGTGCCAGCATTGTAGGGGCGGGAGCCTGGAATGAGCAGTTCTTC. Translated, it gives CASIVGAGAWNEQFF.

This chain joins TRBV7-2 and TRBJ2-1; 7 bases are a match to TRBD1. The germline CDR1 and CDR2 sequences are SGHTA and FQGNSA. The CDR3 runs 14 residues. V lost 11 bases, J lost 4 bases, and 11 bases stayed unmatched. CDR3 bases: TGTGCCGACTCCCGGGACAGAGCTTACAATGAGCAGTTCTTC. Translation: CADSRDRAYNEQFF.

V is TRBV6-5 and J is TRBJ2-3; 7 bases match TRBD2. Germline V gives CDR1 MNHEY, CDR2 SVGAGI. There are 16 residues in the CDR3. V was clipped by 0 bases and J by 1 base; unmatched bases: 4. CDR3 in amino acids: CASSYSSGLGTDTQYF. The CDR3 nucleotides are TGTGCCAGCAGTTACTCTAGCGGACTAGGCACAGATACGCAGTATTTT.

This clone was seen a single time. The chain combines TRBV7-9 with TRBJ2-7, with 7 nucleotides matching TRBD1. This CDR3 comprises 13 residues. The junction had 7 bases not matched to a gene; V was cut back by 5 bases and J by 6 bases. The germline CDR1 and CDR2 sequences are SEHNR and FQNEAQ (reference sequence). The CDR3 loop reads CASSGWTGGEQYF. In nucleotides, the CDR3 is TGTGCCAGCAGCGGATGGACAGGAGGCGAGCAGTACTTC.

The rearrangement links TRBV19 to TRBJ1-5; D unresolved. Trimming took off 3 bases at V and 3 bases at J, with 9 bases between the two ends. This CDR3 spans 14 amino acids. Per germline, CDR1 LNHDA and CDR2 SQIVND (reference sequence). This CDR3 is CASSIVLFNQPQHF. The CDR3 nucleotides read TGTGCCAGTAGTATTGTCTTGTTCAATCAGCCCCAGCATTTT.

V and J are TRBV2 and TRBJ2-1; no clear D gene. V was cut by 0 bases and J by 6 bases, with 9 bases left in between. Germline V gives CDR1 SNHLY, CDR2 FYNNEI. This CDR3 is 14 amino acids long. CDR3 residues: CASSEARLTNEQFF. CDR3 sequence (DNA): TGTGCCAGCAGTGAAGCGAGGCTTACCAATGAGCAGTTCTTC.

This clone was observed once. The V gene is TRBV19, the J gene TRBJ2-7; 9 bases are a match to TRBD1. This CDR3 spans 13 amino acids. V trimming: 7 bases; J trimming: 2 bases; junction bases outside the gene matches: 3. Per the germline V gene, CDR1 is LNHDA and CDR2 is SQIVND (reference sequence). CDR3: CASKGQGPYEQYF. The CDR3 bases are TGTGCCAGTAAGGGACAGGGTCCCTACGAGCAGTACTTC.

This clone was recorded only once. J is TRBJ2-1 and V is TRBV6-5, with D unclear. The length of the CDR3 is 14 residues. Germline CDR1 and CDR2: MNHEY and SVGAGI. Between the trimmed V and J ends, which lost 6 bases and 0 bases, there was a span of 9 bases. The DNA for the CDR3 is TGTGCCAGCAGCGACACCTTCTCCTACAATGAGCAGTTCTTC. It translates to CASSDTFSYNEQFF.

The chain couples TRBV4-2 to TRBJ2-3; 11 bases are shared with TRBD2. The germline V gene has CDR1 LGHNA and CDR2 YNFKEQ. V gave up 0 bases and J gave up 3 bases; unmatched junction bases: 2. This CDR3 comprises 16 residues. The CDR3 here is CASSQELAGETDTQYF. The DNA for the CDR3 is TGTGCCAGCAGCCAAGAACTAGCGGGAGAAACAGATACGCAGTATTTT.

This clone was recorded only once. V usage is TRBV7-5 and J usage is TRBJ1-2. TRBV7-5 is termed a pseudogene. This CDR3 spans 16 amino acids. CDR3 sequence reads: CARSLASAGQGHGYTF. The CDR3 nucleotides are TGTGCCAGAAGCTTAGCCTCTGCGGGGCAGGGCCATGGCTACACCTTC.

This rearrangement joins TRBV27 to TRBJ1-1; D is perhaps TRBD1 (6 bases). Per the germline V gene, CDR1 is MNHEY and CDR2 is SMNVEV (reference sequence). V shed 2 bases and J shed 2 bases, with 9 bases lying between them. The CDR3 covers 14 residues. This CDR3 reads CASSLPGANTEAFF. Written as DNA, the CDR3 is TGTGCCAGCAGTTTACCAGGGGCCAACACTGAAGCTTTCTTT.

This clone was seen more than once but under ten times. The genes are TRBV7-3 and TRBJ1-1; tentatively, D is TRBD1 (6 bases). CDR3 length equals 14 residues. Germline assignment: CDR1 SGHTA and CDR2 FQGTGA. The V gene lost 5 bases and the J gene lost 5 bases, with 15 bases spanning the gap. The CDR3 bases are TGTGCCAGCAGCCCGCGATCAGGGGAGACTGAAGCTTTCTTT. Protein sequence: CASSPRSGETEAFF.

This chain joins TRBV27 and TRBJ2-2; tentative D call: TRBD1 (7 bases). Trimming took off 6 bases at V and 4 bases at J, with 12 bases between the two ends. Germline CDR1 and CDR2: MNHEY and SMNVEV (reference sequence). The CDR3 totals 14 residues. CDR3 in DNA: TGTGCCAGCAGCTGGAGGGGGCGCACCGGGGAGCTGTTTTTT. Translating it yields CASSWRGRTGELFF.